This TCR beta chain originates from a study of blood T cell repertoires in COVID-19. Study details: Researchers got acute and convalescent COVID-19 samples from the United States, Italy and Spain.

The assay was immunoSEQ multiplex PCR, and TCRdb's table has in-frame clones only and misses some. The sample carries some 110,000 clones, 70% to 90% recorded once. CDR1 is LNHDA, CDR2 SQIVND, per germline (reference sequence). V was pared by 3 bases and J by 5 bases, with 10 bases between. The CDR3 sequence is 13 residues long. The sequence derives from a man aged 30-40 years with acute or convalescent COVID-19. The sequenced sample was peripheral blood. The chain is built from TRBV19 and TRBJ1-1; a weak D match, TRBD1 (6 bases). This chain's CDR3 is CASSIWQGTEAFF. As DNA, the CDR3 is TGTGCCAGTAGTATTTGGCAGGGGACTGAAGCTTTCTTT. The variable domain in full, with the rest retrieved from reference TRBV19 and TRBJ1-1, is DGGITQSPKYLFRKEGQNVTLSCEQNLNHDAMYWYRQDPGQGLRLIYYSQIVNDFQKGDIAEGYSVSREKKESFPLTVTSAQKNPTAFYLCASSIWQGTEAFFGQGTRLTVV.